This record looks at one T cell receptor (beta chain) sequence and its context. This sample was taken from a study of control samples from healthy donors and cancer patients. This CDR3 contains 16 residues. The germline gives CDR1 SGHNT, CDR2 YENEEA. V gave up 3 bases and J gave up 3 bases; unmatched junction bases: 6. The method was immunoSEQ multiplex PCR; TCRdb's version includes in-frame clones alone and lacks a portion of them. The table lists about 100,000 clones, approximately 82% of them singletons. The sequence derives from a man in his late teens or twenties in good health. The genes are TRBV11-3 and TRBJ2-2; 8 nucleotides match TRBD1. The specimen sequenced was blood. In DNA, the CDR3 is TGTGCCAGCAGCTTCGGACAGGGATCGCACACCGGGGAGCTGTTTTTT. Its translation: CASSFGQGSHTGELFF.